This T cell receptor beta chain was identified in a study of cytomegalovirus exposure and HLA in healthy donors. Whole-study context: An early release of data contained 80 million to 85 million unique TCRs, which came from HLA-typed donors.

13 Jbeta primers and 60 Vbeta primers were used for the PCR. The assay was immunoSEQ multiplex PCR, and TCRdb's table has in-frame clones only and misses some. The sample includes 150,000 to 200,000 clones, approximately 82% of them seen just once. Donors showed nominal health when sampled, although they likely had unrecorded immune exposures. The CDR3 contains 15 residues. Looked up from germline, CDR1 is SGHAT and CDR2 is FQNNGV. Deletions cut 5 bases from V and 10 bases from J, with 21 bases between. The sample taken for sequencing was PBMCs. The rearrangement links TRBV11-2 to TRBJ2-1; D might be TRBD1 (5 bases). This receptor was obtained from a young woman in good health and CMV-seronegative. DNA of the CDR3: TGTGCCAGCAGCCTGATCGACGTAGGGGTAGGGGAGCAGTTCTTC. This translates into CASSLIDVGVGEQFF.